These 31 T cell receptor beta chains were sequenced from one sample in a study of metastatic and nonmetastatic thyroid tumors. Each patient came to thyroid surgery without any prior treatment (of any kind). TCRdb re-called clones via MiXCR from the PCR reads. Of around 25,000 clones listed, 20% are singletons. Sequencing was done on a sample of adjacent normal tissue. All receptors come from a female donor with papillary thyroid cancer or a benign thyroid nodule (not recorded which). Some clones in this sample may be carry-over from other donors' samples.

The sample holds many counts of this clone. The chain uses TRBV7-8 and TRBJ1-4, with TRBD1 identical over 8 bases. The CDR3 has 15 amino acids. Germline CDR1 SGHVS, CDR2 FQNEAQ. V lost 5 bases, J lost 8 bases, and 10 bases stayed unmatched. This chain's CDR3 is CASSPTGGPGEKLFF. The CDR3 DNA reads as TGTGCCAGCAGCCCAACAGGGGGGCCAGGGGAAAAACTGTTTTTT. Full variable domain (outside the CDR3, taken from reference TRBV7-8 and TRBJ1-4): GAGVSQSPRYKVAKRGQDVALRCDPISGHVSLFWYQQALGQGPEFLTYFQNEAQLDKSGLPSDRFFAERPEGSVSTLKIQRTQQEDSAVYLCASSPTGGPGEKLFFGSGTQLSVL.

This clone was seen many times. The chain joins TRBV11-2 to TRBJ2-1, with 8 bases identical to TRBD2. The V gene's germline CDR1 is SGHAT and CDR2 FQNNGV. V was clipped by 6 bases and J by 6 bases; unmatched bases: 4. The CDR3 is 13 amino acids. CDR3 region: CASRILAANEQFF. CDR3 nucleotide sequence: TGTGCCAGCAGGATACTAGCGGCCAATGAGCAGTTCTTC.

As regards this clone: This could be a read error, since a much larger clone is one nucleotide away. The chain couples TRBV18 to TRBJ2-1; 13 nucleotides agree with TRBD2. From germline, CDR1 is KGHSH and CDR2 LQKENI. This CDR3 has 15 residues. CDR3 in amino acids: CANSKTSGGSNEQFF. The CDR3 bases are TGTGCCAACTCAAAGACTAGCGGGGGGTCTAATGAGCAGTTCTTC.

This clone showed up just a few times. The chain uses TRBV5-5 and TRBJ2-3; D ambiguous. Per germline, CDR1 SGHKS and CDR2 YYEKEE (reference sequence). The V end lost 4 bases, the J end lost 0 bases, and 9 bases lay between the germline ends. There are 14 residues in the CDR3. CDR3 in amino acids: CASSPSTSTDTQYF. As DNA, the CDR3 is TGTGCCAGCAGCCCCAGCACTAGCACAGATACGCAGTATTTT.

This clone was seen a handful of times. The chain's CDR3 is CASSYSRGQGAHNEQFF. CDR3 in DNA: TGTGCCAGCAGTTACTCCCGGGGACAGGGGGCGCACAATGAGCAGTTCTTC. The V call is TRBV6-5, the J call TRBJ2-1, with 12 bases matching TRBD1. V lost 0 bases and J lost 5; bases outside the gene matches: 5. The CDR3 totals 17 residues. The germline V gene has CDR1 MNHEY and CDR2 SVGAGI.

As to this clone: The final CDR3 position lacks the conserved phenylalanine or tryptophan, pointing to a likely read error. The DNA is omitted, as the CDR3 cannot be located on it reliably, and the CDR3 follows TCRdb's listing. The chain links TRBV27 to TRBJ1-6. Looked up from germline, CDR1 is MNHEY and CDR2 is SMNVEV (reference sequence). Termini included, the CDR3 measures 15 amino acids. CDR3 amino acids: CASSLSPIAGGPHPT.

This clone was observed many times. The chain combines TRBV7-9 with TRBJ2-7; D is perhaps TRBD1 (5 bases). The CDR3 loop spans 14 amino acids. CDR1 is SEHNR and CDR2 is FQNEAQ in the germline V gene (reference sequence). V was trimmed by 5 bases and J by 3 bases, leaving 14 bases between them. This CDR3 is CASSLSRAFYEQYF. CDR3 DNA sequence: TGTGCCAGCAGCCTAAGCAGGGCCTTCTACGAGCAGTACTTC.

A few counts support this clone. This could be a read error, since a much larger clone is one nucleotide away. In DNA, the CDR3 is TGCAGCGTTGAGTCCCTGGGAGAGGGCACTGAGGCTTTCTTT. It codes for CSVESLGEGTEAFF. The J gene is TRBJ1-1, the V gene TRBV29-1; D is unclear. The CDR3 loop spans 14 amino acids. Germline V CDR1 and CDR2: SQVTM, ANQGSEA.

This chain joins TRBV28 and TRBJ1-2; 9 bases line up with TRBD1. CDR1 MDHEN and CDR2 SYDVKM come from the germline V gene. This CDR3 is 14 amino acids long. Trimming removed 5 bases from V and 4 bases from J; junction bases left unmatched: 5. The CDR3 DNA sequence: TGTGCCAGCAGTGCAGACAGGGGGATCTATGGCTACACCTTC. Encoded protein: CASSADRGIYGYTF.

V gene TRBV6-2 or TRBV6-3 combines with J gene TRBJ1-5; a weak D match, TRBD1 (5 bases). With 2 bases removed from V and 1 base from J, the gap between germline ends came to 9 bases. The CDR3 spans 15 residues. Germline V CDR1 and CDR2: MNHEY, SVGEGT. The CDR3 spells CASSYRGDSNQPQHF. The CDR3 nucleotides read TGTGCCAGCAGTTACCGTGGGGACAGCAATCAGCCCCAGCATTTT.

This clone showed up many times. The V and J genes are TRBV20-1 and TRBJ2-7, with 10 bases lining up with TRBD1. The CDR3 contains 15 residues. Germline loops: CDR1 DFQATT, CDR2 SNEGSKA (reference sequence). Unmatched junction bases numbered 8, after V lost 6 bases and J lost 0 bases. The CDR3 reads CSALNDRGLSYEQYF. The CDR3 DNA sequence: TGCAGTGCCCTTAACGACAGGGGGCTCTCCTACGAGCAGTACTTC.

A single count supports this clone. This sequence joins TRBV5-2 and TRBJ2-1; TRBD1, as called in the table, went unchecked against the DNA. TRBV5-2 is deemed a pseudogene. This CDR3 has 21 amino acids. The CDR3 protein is CASNSLFRSTGTRSSYDEQFF. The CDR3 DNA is TGTGCCAGCAACTCTTTATTCCGTTCTACCGGGACCCGTAGCTCCTACGATGAGCAGTTCTTC.

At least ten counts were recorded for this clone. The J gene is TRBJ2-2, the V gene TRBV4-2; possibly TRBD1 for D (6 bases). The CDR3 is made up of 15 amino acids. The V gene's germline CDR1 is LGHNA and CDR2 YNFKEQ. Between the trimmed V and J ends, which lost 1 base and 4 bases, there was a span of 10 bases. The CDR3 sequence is CASSQGGRSTGELFF. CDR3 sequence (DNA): TGTGCCAGCAGCCAAGGGGGGCGGTCCACCGGGGAGCTGTTTTTT.

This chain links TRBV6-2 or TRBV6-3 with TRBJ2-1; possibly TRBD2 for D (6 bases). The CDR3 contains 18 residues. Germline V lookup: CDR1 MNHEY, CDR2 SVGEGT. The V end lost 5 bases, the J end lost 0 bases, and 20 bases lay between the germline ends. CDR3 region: CASSLSGGGGGSYNEQFF. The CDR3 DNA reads TGTGCCAGCAGTCTCTCCGGGGGAGGTGGGGGCTCCTACAATGAGCAGTTCTTC.

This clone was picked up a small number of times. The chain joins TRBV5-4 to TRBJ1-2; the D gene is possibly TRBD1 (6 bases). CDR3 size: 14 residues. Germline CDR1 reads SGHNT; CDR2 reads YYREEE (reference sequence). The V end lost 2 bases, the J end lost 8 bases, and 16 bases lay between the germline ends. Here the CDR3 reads CASSFLGAPRGYTF. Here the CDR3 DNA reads TGTGCCAGCAGCTTTTTGGGGGCCCCTCGAGGCTACACCTTC.

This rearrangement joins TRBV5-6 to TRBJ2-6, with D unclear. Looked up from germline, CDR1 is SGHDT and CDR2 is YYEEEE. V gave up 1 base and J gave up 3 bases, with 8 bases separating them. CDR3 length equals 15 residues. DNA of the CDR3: TGTGCCAGCAGCTTGCATAAGGTTGGGGCCAACGTCCTGACTTTC. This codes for CASSLHKVGANVLTF.

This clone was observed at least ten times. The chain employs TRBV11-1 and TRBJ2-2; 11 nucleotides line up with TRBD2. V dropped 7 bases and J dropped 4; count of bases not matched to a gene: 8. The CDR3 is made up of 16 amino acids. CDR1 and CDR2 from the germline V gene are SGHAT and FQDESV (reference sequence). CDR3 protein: CASITRTSGSTGELFF. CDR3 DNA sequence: TGTGCCAGCATCACGCGGACTAGCGGGTCCACCGGGGAGCTGTTTTTT.

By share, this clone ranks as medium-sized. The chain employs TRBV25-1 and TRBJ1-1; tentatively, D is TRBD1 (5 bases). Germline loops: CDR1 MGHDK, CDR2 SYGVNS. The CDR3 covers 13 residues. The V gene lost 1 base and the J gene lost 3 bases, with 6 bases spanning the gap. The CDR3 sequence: CASSEWDDTEAFF. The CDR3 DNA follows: TGTGCCAGCAGTGAATGGGACGACACTGAAGCTTTCTTT.

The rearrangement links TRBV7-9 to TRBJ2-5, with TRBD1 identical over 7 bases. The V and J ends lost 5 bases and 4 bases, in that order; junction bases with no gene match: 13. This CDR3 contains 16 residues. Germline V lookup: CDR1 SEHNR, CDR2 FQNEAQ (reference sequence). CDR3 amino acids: CASSQPLDRAGETQYF. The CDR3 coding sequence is TGTGCCAGCAGCCAACCTCTAGACAGGGCGGGAGAGACCCAGTACTTC.

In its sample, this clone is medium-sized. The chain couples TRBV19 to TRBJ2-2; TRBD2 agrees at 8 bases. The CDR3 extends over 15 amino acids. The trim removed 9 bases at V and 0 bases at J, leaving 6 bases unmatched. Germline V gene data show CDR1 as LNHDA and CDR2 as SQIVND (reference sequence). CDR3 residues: CASRRGVANTGELFF. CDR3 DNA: TGTGCCAGCAGGCGGGGGGTAGCGAACACCGGGGAGCTGTTTTTT.

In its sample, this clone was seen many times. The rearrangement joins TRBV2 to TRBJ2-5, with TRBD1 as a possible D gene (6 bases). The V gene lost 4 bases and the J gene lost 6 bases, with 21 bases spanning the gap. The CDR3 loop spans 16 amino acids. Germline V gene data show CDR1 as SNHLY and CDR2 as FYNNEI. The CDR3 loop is CASSAPRPGEPKTQYF. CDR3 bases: TGTGCCAGCAGTGCCCCCCGGCCAGGGGAGCCAAAGACCCAGTACTTC.

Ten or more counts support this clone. CDR3 protein: CASSDAPTNEQFF. The DNA of the CDR3 is TGTGCCAGCAGCGACGCCCCGACGAATGAGCAGTTCTTC. V and J are TRBV9 and TRBJ2-1; D uncertain. The germline gives CDR1 SGDLS, CDR2 YYNGEE. The CDR3 is made up of 13 amino acids. The ends were cut back, 3 bases at V and 7 bases at J, with 11 bases in the middle. The full variable domain, its missing parts supplied by reference TRBV9 and TRBJ2-1, is DSGVTQTPKHLITATGQRVTLRCSPRSGDLSVYWYQQSLDQGLQFLIQYYNGEERAKGNILERFSAQQFPDLHSELNLSSLELGDSALYFCASSDAPTNEQFFGPGTRLTVL.

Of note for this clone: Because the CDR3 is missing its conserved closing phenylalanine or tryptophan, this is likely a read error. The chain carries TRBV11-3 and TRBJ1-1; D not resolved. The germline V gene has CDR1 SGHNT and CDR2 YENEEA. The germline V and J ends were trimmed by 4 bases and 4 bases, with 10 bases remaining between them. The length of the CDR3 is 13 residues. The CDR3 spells CASSYNTSTEAFL. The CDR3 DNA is TGTGCCAGCAGCTATAATACGAGCACTGAAGCTTTCCTT.

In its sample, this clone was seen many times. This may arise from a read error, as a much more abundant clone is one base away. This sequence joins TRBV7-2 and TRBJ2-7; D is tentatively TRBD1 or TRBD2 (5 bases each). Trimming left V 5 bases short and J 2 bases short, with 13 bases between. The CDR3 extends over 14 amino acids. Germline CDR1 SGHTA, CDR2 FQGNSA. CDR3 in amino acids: CASSPGRAPYEQYF. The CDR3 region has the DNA TGTGCCAGCAGCCCGGGACGAGCCCCCTACGAGCAGTACTTC.

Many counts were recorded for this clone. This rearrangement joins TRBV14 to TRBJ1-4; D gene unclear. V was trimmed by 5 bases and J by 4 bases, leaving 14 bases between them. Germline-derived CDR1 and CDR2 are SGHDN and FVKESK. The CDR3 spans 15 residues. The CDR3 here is CASSGTENLNEKLFF. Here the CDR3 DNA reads TGTGCCAGCAGCGGTACAGAAAACCTTAATGAAAAACTGTTTTTT.

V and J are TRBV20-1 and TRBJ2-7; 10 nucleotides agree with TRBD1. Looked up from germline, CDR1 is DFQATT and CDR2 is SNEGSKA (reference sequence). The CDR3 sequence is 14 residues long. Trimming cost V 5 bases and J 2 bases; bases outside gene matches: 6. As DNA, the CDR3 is TGCAGTGCTTGGCGGGACAGGGGACCCTACGAGCAGTACTTC. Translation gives CSAWRDRGPYEQYF.

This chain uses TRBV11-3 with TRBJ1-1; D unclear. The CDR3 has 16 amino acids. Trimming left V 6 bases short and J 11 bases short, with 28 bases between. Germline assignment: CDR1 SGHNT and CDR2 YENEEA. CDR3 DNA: TGTGCCAGCAGATTACATACTCCCCTCGGGTCGGGTGAGGCTTTCTTT. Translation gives CASRLHTPLGSGEAFF.

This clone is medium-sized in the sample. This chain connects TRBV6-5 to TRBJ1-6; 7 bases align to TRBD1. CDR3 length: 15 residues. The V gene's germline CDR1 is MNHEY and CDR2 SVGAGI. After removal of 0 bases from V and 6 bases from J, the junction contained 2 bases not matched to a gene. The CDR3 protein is CASSYSTGPNSPLHF. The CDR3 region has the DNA TGTGCCAGCAGTTACTCGACAGGGCCTAATTCACCCCTCCACTTT.

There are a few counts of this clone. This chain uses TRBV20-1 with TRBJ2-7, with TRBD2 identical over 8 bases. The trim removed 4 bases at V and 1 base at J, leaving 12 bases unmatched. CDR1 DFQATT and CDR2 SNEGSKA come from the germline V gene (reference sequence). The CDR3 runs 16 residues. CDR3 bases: TGCAGTGCTATACCCCCTGTGGTAGCGGGATCCTACGAGCAGTACTTC. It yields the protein CSAIPPVVAGSYEQYF.

The CDR3 DNA reads TGTGCCAGCAGTTTAAGGTCGACTGAAGCGGGGACCCAGTACTTC. Encoded protein: CASSLRSTEAGTQYF. The J gene is TRBJ2-5, the V gene TRBV12-3 or TRBV12-4; D is possibly TRBD2 (6 bases). The V and J ends lost 2 bases and 7 bases respectively, with 17 bases between them. The CDR3 spans 15 residues.

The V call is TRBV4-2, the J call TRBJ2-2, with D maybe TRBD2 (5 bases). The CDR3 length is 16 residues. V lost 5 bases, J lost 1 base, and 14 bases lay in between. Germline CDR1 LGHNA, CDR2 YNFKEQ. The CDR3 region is CASSESGMGNTGELFF. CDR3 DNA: TGTGCCAGCAGCGAAAGCGGTATGGGGAACACCGGGGAGCTGTTTTTT.